The present T cell receptor (beta chain) was sequenced within a study of blood T cell repertoires in COVID-19. The repertoire was sequenced with immunoSEQ multiplex PCR; TCRdb's copy has only in-frame clones and lacks some. The sample comprises about 270,000 clones, 65% to 90% of which are singletons, and around 15% rests with the top ten. The specimen sequenced was PBMCs or T cells enriched from blood (not recorded which). The clonotype originates from a man aged 18 to 35 who had recovered from COVID-19.

This chain's CDR3 is CASSPGAGELFF. CDR3 coding DNA: TGTGCCAGCAGCCCGGGTGCCGGGGAGCTGTTTTTT. The rearrangement uses TRBV7-9 and TRBJ2-2; no firm D call. Germline V gives CDR1 SEHNR, CDR2 FQNEAQ (reference sequence). V gave up 5 bases and J gave up 6 bases, with 7 bases separating them. There are 12 residues in the CDR3.